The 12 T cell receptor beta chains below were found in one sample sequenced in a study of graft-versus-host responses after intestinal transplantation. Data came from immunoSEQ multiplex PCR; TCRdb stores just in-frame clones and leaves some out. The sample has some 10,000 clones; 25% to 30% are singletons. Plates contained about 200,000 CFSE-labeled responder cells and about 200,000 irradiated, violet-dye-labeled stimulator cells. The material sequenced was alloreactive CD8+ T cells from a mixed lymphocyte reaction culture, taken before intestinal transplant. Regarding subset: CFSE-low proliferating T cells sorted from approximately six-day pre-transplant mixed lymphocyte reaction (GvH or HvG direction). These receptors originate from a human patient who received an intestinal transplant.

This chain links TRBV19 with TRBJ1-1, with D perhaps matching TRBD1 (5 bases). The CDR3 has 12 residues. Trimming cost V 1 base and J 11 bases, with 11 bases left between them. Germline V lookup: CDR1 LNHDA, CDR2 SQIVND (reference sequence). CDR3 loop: CASSIAGGLAFF. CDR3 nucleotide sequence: TGTGCCAGTAGTATAGCGGGGGGGTTGGCTTTCTTT.

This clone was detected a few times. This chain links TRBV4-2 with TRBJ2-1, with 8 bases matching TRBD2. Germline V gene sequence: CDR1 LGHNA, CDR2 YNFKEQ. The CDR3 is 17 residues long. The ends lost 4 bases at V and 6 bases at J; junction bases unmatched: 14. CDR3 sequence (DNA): TGTGCCAGCAGCCCGACCTTAGCGGGGCCGGTGGTCAATGAGCAGTTCTTC. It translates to CASSPTLAGPVVNEQFF.

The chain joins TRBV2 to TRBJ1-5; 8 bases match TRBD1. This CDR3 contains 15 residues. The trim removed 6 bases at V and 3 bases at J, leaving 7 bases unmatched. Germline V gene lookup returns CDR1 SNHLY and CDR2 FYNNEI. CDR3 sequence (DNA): TGTGCCAGCAGAGGACAGGGTCGGGACAATCAGCCCCAGCATTTT. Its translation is CASRGQGRDNQPQHF. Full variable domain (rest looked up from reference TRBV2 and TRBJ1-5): EPEVTQTPSHQVTQMGQEVILRCVPISNHLYFYWYRQILGQKVEFLVSFYNNEISEKSEIFDDQFSVERPDGSNFTLKIRSTKLEDSAMYFCASRGQGRDNQPQHFGDGTRLSIL.

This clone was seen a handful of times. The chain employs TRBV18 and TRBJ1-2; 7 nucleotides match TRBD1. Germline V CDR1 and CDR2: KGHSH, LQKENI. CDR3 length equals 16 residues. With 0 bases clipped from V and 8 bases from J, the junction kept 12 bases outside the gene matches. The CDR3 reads CASSPPVGTDPWGYTF. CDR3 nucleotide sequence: TGTGCCAGCTCACCACCGGTGGGGACAGACCCGTGGGGCTACACCTTC.

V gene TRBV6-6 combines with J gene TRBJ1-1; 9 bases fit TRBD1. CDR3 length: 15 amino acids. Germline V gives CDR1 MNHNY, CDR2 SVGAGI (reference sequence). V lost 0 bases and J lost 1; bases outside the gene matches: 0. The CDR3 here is CASSYSGQGNTEAFF. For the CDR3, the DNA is TGTGCCAGCAGTTACTCGGGACAGGGGAACACTGAAGCTTTCTTT.

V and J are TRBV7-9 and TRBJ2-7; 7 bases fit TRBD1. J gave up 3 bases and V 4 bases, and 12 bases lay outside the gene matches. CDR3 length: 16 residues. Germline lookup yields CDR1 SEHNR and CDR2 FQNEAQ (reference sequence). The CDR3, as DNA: TGTGCCAGCAGCTCCGCGCTACTGGGGACAGACTACGAGCAGTACTTC. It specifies CASSSALLGTDYEQYF.

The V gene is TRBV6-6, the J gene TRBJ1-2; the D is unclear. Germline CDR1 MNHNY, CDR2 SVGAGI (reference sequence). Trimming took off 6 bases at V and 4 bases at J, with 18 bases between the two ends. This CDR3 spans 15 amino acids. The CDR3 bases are TGTGCCAGCAGCCGGTTGAGGCCGACCGCCTATGGCTACACCTTC. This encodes CASSRLRPTAYGYTF.

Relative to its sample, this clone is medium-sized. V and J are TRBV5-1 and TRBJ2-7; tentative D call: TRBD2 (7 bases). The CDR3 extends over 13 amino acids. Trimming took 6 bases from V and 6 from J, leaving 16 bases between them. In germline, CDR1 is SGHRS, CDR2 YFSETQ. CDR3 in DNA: TGCGCCAGCACGGCGGGGGCCCCCTTCGAGCAGTACTTC. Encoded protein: CASTAGAPFEQYF.

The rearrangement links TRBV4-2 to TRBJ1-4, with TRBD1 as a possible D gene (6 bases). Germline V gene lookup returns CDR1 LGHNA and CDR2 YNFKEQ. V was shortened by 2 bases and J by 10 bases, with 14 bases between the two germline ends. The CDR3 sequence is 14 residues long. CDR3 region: CASSQIPRGSKLFF. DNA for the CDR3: TGTGCCAGCAGCCAAATTCCCAGGGGATCAAAACTGTTTTTT.

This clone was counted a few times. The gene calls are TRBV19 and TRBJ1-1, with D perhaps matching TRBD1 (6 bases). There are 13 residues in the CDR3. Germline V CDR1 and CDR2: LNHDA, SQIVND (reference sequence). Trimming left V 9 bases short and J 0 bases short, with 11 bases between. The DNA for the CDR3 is TGTGCCAGCGGACAGTCCATGAACACTGAAGCTTTCTTT. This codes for CASGQSMNTEAFF.

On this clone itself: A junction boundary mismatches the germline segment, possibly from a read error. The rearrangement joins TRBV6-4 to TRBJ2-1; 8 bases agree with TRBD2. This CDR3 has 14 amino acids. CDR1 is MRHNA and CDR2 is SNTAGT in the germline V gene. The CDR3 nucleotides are TGTGCCAGCAGTGACTACGGGGGGGCGGGTGAGCGGTTCTTC. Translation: CASSDYGGAGERFF.

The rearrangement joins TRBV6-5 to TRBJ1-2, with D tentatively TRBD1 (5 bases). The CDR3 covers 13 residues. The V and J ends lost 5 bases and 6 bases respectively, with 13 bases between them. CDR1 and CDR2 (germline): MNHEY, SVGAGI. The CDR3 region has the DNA TGTGCCAGCAGTGAAAAAGAGACAGATGGCTACACCTTC. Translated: CASSEKETDGYTF.